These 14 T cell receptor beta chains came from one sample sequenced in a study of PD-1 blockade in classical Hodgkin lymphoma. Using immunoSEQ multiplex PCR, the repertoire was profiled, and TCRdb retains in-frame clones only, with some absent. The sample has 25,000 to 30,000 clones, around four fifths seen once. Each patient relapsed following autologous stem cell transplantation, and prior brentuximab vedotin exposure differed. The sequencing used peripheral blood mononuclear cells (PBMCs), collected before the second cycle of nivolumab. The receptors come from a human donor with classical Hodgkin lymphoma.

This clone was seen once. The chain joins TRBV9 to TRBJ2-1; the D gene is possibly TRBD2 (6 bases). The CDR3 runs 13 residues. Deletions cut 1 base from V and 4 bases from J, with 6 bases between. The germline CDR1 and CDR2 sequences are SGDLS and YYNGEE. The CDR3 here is CASSVREYNEQFF. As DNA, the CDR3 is TGTGCCAGCAGCGTACGGGAGTACAATGAGCAGTTCTTC. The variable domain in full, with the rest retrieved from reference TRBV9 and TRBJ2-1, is DSGVTQTPKHLITATGQRVTLRCSPRSGDLSVYWYQQSLDQGLQFLIQYYNGEERAKGNILERFSAQQFPDLHSELNLSSLELGDSALYFCASSVREYNEQFFGPGTRLTVL.

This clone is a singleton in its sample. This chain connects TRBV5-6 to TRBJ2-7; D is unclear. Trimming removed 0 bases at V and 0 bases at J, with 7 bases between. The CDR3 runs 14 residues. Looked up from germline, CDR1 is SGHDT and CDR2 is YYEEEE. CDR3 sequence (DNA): TGTGCCAGCAGCTTGGCCGGCAACTCCTACGAGCAGTACGTC. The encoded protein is CASSLAGNSYEQYV.

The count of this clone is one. For the CDR3, the DNA is TGTGCCAGTAAGCCCCAGTTATATTGGGACACCAACACTGAAGCTTTCTTT. Translating it yields CASKPQLYWDTNTEAFF. J is TRBJ1-1 and V is TRBV19, with TRBD1 as a possible D gene (6 bases). This CDR3 comprises 17 residues. V lost 7 bases and J lost 2, with 23 bases in between. Germline lookup yields CDR1 LNHDA and CDR2 SQIVND (reference sequence).

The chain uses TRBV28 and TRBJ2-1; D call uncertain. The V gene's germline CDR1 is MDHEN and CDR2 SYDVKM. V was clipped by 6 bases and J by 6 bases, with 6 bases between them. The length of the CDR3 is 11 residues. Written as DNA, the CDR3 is TGTGCCAGCAGGCAAGTCAATGAGCAGTTCTTC. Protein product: CASRQVNEQFF. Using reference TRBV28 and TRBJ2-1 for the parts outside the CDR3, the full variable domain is DVKVTQSSRYLVKRTGEKVFLECVQDMDHENMFWYRQDPGLGLRLIYFSYDVKMKEKGDIPEGYSVSREKKERFSLILESASTNQTSMYLCASRQVNEQFFGPGTRLTVL.

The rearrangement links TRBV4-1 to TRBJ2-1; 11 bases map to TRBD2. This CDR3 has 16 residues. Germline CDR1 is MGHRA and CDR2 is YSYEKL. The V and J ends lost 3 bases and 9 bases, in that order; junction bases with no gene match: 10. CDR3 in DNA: TGCGCCAGCAGCCACCAGGCCGCTAGCGGGGGGTTTGAGCAGTTCTTC. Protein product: CASSHQAASGGFEQFF.

Written as DNA, the CDR3 is TGCGCCAGCAGCCCCTATGGGAAGGGGGCTTGGACTGAAGCTTTCTTT. The encoded protein is CASSPYGKGAWTEAFF. The chain joins TRBV5-1 to TRBJ1-1, with 7 nucleotides matching TRBD1. The CDR3 is 16 amino acids. V gave up 4 bases and J gave up 5 bases; unmatched junction bases: 14. The germline gives CDR1 SGHRS, CDR2 YFSETQ.

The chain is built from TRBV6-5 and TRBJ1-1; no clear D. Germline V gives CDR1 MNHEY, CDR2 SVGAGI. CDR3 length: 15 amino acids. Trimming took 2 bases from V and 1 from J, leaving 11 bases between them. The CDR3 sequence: CASSYGRWENTEAFF. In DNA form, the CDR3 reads TGTGCCAGCAGTTACGGTCGTTGGGAGAACACTGAAGCTTTCTTT.

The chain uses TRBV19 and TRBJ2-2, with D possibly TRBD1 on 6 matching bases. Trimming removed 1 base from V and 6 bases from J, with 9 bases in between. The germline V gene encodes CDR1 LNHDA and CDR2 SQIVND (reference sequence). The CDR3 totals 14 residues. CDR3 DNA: TGTGCCAGTAGTATAGTACAGGGTTCCGGGGAGCTGTTTTTT. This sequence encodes CASSIVQGSGELFF.

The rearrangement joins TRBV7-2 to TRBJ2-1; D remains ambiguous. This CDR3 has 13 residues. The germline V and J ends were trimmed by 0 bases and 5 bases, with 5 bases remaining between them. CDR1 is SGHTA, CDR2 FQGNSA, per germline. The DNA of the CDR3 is TGTGCCAGCAGCTTAGCCCGGAACAATGAGCAGTTCTTC. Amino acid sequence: CASSLARNNEQFF.

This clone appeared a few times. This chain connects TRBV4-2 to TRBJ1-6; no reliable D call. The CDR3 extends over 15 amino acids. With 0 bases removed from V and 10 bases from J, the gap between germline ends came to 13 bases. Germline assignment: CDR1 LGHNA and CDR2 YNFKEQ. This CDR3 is CASSQDEAGSSPLHF. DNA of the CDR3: TGTGCCAGCAGCCAAGATGAGGCAGGCTCCTCACCCCTCCACTTT.

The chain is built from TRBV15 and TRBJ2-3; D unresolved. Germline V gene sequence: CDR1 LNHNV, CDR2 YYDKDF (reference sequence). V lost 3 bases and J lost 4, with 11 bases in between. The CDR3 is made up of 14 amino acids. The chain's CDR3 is CATSRERAADTQYF. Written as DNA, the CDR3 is TGTGCCACCAGCAGGGAACGGGCCGCAGATACGCAGTATTTT.

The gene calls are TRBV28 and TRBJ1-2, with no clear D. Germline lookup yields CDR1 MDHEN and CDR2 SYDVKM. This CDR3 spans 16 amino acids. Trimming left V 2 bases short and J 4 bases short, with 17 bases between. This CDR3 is CASSLARERGTYGYTF. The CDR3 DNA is TGTGCCAGCAGTTTAGCTCGGGAGAGAGGAACCTATGGCTACACCTTC.

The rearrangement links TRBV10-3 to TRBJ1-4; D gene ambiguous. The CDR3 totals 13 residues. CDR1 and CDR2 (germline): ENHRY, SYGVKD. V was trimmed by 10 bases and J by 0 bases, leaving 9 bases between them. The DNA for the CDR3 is TGTGCCACCAGCTGGTCAACTAATGAAAAACTGTTTTTT. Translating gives CATSWSTNEKLFF.

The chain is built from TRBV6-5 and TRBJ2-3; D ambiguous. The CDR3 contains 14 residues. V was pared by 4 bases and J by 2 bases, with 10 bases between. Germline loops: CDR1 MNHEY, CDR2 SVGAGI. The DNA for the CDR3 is TGTGCCAGCAGTTCCCCGGGCTCCACAGATACGCAGTATTTT. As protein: CASSSPGSTDTQYF.